Following are 9 T cell receptor beta chains from one sample sequenced in a study of beta chain features in type 1 diabetes. Broader study findings: Within each of all four CD4+ subsets, Type 1 diabetes patients had TCRB CDR3s that were moderately but significantly shorter.

These receptors' targets are unknown. Reverse transcription of all isolated RNA meant that expressed TCRB transcripts were sequenced. Produced via immunoSEQ multiplex PCR; TCRdb's table is partial and in-frame only. The sample shows 680,000 or so clones, about an eighth of them seen only once. Sequencing input: naive CD4+ T cells from blood. The receptors were sampled from a man in his late teens or twenties with type 1 diabetes.

This clone has just a few counts. This chain links TRBV30 with TRBJ2-4, with a weak D call TRBD1 (5 bases). Germline CDR1 GTSNPN, CDR2 SVGIG (reference sequence). The CDR3 contains 13 residues. Trimming shortened V by 6 bases and J by 0 bases, and 9 bases separated the two germline ends. This CDR3 is CACTTVAKNIQYF. The CDR3 DNA reads TGTGCCTGCACGACAGTAGCCAAAAACATTCAGTACTTC.

The table lists this clone with a few counts. The chain couples TRBV4-1 to TRBJ2-5; no clear D. Trimming removed 0 bases at V and 0 bases at J, with 8 bases between. The CDR3 runs to 15 residues. Germline-derived CDR1 and CDR2 are MGHRA and YSYEKL. CDR3 in DNA: TGCGCCAGCAGCCAAGAGGGCAGGTACCAAGAGACCCAGTACTTC. Translating it yields CASSQEGRYQETQYF.

A few counts support this clone. This chain uses TRBV7-8 with TRBJ1-1; unclear D gene. Germline V gives CDR1 SGHVS, CDR2 FQNEAQ. V lost 1 base to trimming and J lost 4 bases, with 7 bases between them. This CDR3 spans 13 amino acids. This chain's CDR3 is CASSLGFGTEAFF. DNA of the CDR3: TGTGCCAGCAGCTTAGGGTTCGGCACTGAAGCTTTCTTT.

This clone was seen a handful of times. The chain has TRBV4-2 and TRBJ1-3; no definite D call. The germline gives CDR1 LGHNA, CDR2 YNFKEQ. CDR3 length equals 14 residues. Between the trimmed V and J ends, which lost 1 base and 0 bases, there was a span of 4 bases. CDR3 protein: CASSQAFSGNTIYF. The CDR3 nucleotides are TGTGCCAGCAGCCAAGCATTCTCTGGAAACACCATATATTTT.

The CDR3 here is CASSLPRTGRTTQETQYF. In DNA, the CDR3 is TGTGCCAGCAGCTTGCCCCGGACAGGGCGAACGACGCAAGAGACCCAGTACTTC. This chain connects TRBV28 to TRBJ2-5; the match to TRBD1 covers 8 bases. There are 18 residues in the CDR3. V dropped 6 bases and J dropped 2; count of bases not matched to a gene: 17. The germline gives CDR1 MDHEN, CDR2 SYDVKM. Based on the CDR3 plus reference TRBV28 and TRBJ2-5, the full variable domain is DVKVTQSSRYLVKRTGEKVFLECVQDMDHENMFWYRQDPGLGLRLIYFSYDVKMKEKGDIPEGYSVSREKKERFSLILESASTNQTSMYLCASSLPRTGRTTQETQYFGPGTRLLVL.

This clone occurred a few times. This chain uses TRBV14 with TRBJ1-1; D is undetermined. The V gene's germline CDR1 is SGHDN and CDR2 FVKESK. V was shortened by 1 base and J by 11 bases, with 8 bases between the two germline ends. The CDR3 runs to 11 residues. The chain's CDR3 is CASSQVRVAFF. CDR3 in DNA: TGTGCCAGCAGCCAAGTCCGCGTCGCTTTCTTT.

The chain is built from TRBV28 and TRBJ1-2; D not certain. The ends were cut back, 3 bases at V and 3 bases at J, with 2 bases in the middle. The CDR3 runs 11 residues. From germline, CDR1 is MDHEN and CDR2 SYDVKM. The CDR3 sequence: CASSFYYGYTF. DNA of the CDR3: TGTGCCAGCAGTTTCTACTATGGCTACACCTTC.

This clone has only a few counts. This chain joins TRBV7-3 and TRBJ2-3, with 13 bases aligning to TRBD2. CDR3 length equals 18 residues. Trimming cost V 4 bases and J 8 bases; bases outside gene matches: 15. Germline CDR1 SGHTA, CDR2 FQGTGA. CDR3: CASSSRLAGGEESVTQYF. DNA for the CDR3: TGTGCCAGCAGCTCCCGACTAGCGGGGGGCGAGGAGTCGGTTACGCAGTATTTT.

Here the CDR3 reads CAISDQGPETQYF. The DNA for the CDR3 is TGTGCCATCAGCGATCAGGGTCCGGAGACCCAGTACTTC. The gene calls are TRBV10-3 and TRBJ2-5, with D perhaps matching TRBD1 (5 bases). V was trimmed by 6 bases and J by 5 bases, leaving 13 bases between them. The germline V gene encodes CDR1 ENHRY and CDR2 SYGVKD. The CDR3 length is 13 residues.